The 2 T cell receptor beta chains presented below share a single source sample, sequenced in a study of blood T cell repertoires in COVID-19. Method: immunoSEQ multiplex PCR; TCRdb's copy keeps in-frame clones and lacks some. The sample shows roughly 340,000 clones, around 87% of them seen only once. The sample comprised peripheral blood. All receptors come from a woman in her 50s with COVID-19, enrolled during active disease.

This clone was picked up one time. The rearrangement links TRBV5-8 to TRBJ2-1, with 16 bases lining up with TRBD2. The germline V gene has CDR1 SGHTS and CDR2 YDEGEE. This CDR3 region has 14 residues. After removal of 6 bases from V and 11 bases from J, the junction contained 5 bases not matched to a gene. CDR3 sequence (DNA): TGTGCCAGCACCGAGGGACTAGCGGGAGGGCAGCAGTTCTTC. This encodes CASTEGLAGGQQFF. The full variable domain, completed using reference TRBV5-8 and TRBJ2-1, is EAGVTQSPTHLIKTRGQQATLRCSPISGHTSVYWYQQALGLGLQFLLWYDEGEERNRGNFPPRFSGRQFPNYSSELNVNALELEDSALYLCASTEGLAGGQQFFGPGTRLTVL.

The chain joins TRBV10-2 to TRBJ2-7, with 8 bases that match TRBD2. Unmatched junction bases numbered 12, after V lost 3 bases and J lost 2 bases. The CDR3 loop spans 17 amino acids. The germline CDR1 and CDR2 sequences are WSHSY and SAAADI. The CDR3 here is CASSDPPLAGRTYEQYF. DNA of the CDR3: TGCGCCAGCAGTGACCCGCCTTTAGCGGGAAGAACCTACGAGCAGTACTTC.